These T cell receptor beta chains were read from a single sample in a study of CD39 and CD103 CD8 tumor-infiltrating T cells. Assay used: immunoSEQ multiplex PCR; TCRdb lists only in-frame clones, some missing. The sample consists of over a thousand clones, around four fifths of them appearing once. Sequenced: CD8+ T cells sorted from blood. The receptor set was obtained from a human donor with head and neck squamous cell carcinoma. The CDR3 runs from the conserved cysteine through the conserved F or W. A D gene is named only where the DNA matches it firmly. The size field is filled for only some rows; it gives once, few, many or a size class.

TRBV4-3	once	TRBJ2-2	NA	CASSQDLQGYTGELFF	TGCGCCAGCAGCCAAGATCTACAGGGTTACACCGGGGAGCTGTTTTTT
TRBV7-9	NA	TRBJ2-5	TRBD2	CASSLAAGGPETQYF	TGTGCCAGCAGCTTAGCAGCGGGGGGGCCAGAGACCCAGTACTTC
TRBV6-5	NA	TRBJ2-1	TRBD1	CASSDQGAYNEQFF	TGTGCCAGCAGTGACCAGGGGGCCTACAATGAGCAGTTCTTC
TRBV19	NA	TRBJ1-1	NA	CASTSRTEAFF	TGTGCCAGTACCTCCCGGACTGAAGCTTTCTTT
TRBV7-8	NA	TRBJ2-3	NA	CASSLGPGGTDTQYF	TGTGCCAGCAGCTTAGGCCCAGGGGGCACAGATACGCAGTATTTT
TRBV6-1	NA	TRBJ1-2	NA	CASSESVFEKIYGYTF	TGTGCCAGCAGTGAATCAGTTTTCGAGAAAATCTATGGCTACACCTTC
TRBV4-2	NA	TRBJ1-5	NA	CASSQDPGAGQPQHF	TGTGCCAGCAGCCAAGATCCGGGGGCCGGTCAGCCCCAGCATTTT
TRBV7-9	NA	TRBJ2-1	NA	CASSPVIYNEQFF	TGTGCCAGCAGCCCCGTGATCTACAATGAGCAGTTCTTC
TRBV7-9	NA	TRBJ2-2	NA	CASSLGTADHLNTGELFF	TGTGCCAGCAGCTTAGGGACAGCCGATCACCTGAACACCGGGGAGCTGTTTTTT
TRBV9	NA	TRBJ1-4	TRBD1	CASSPGGTGDFEKLFF	TGTGCCAGCAGCCCTGGCGGGACAGGGGATTTTGAAAAACTGTTTTTT
TRBV9	NA	TRBJ1-4	TRBD1	CASSVGYRGVNEKLFF	TGTGCCAGCAGCGTAGGGTACAGGGGAGTAAATGAAAAACTGTTTTTT
TRBV4-3	medium-sized	TRBJ1-2	TRBD1	CASSPIQGAAGYTF	TGCGCCAGCAGCCCTATACAGGGGGCGGCCGGCTACACCTTC
TRBV4-1	NA	TRBJ1-5	TRBD1	CASSQDGDREIGNQPQHF	TGCGCCAGCAGCCAAGATGGGGACAGAGAGATCGGAAATCAGCCCCAGCATTTT
TRBV4-3	hyperexpanded	TRBJ1-3	NA	CASSQEWDEGGGNTIYF	TGCGCCAGCAGCCAAGAATGGGATGAGGGTGGCGGAAACACCATATATTTT
TRBV7-9	NA	TRBJ2-1	TRBD1	CASSTRDSIYNEQFF	TGTGCCAGCAGCACCCGGGACAGCATCTACAATGAGCAGTTCTTC
TRBV28	NA	TRBJ2-2	NA	CASSGGTLNTGELFF	TGTGCCAGCAGTGGGGGGACTTTGAACACCGGGGAGCTGTTTTTT
TRBV7-2	NA	TRBJ2-2	NA	CASSLSRAGYYTGELFF	TGTGCCAGCAGCCTATCGCGGGCCGGTTACTACACCGGGGAGCTGTTTTTT
TRBV7-9	NA	TRBJ1-1	NA	CASSQGQGGTEAFF	TGTGCCAGCAGTCAAGGCCAGGGAGGGACTGAAGCTTTCTTT
TRBV4-3	NA	TRBJ1-4	NA	CASSQDRATNEKLFF	TGCGCCAGCAGCCAAGATCGCGCAACTAATGAAAAACTGTTTTTT
TRBV7-6	NA	TRBJ2-5	NA	CASSMGPYQETQYF	TGTGCCAGCAGCATGGGACCGTACCAAGAGACCCAGTACTTC
TRBV7-9	large	TRBJ1-5	NA	CASSFPWGGLHF	TGTGCCAGCAGTTTCCCCTGGGGGGGTCTGCATTTT
TRBV4-1	NA	TRBJ2-3	NA	CASSQDPGDTSTQYF	TGCGCCAGCAGCCAAGATCCCGGAGACACAAGTACGCAGTATTTT